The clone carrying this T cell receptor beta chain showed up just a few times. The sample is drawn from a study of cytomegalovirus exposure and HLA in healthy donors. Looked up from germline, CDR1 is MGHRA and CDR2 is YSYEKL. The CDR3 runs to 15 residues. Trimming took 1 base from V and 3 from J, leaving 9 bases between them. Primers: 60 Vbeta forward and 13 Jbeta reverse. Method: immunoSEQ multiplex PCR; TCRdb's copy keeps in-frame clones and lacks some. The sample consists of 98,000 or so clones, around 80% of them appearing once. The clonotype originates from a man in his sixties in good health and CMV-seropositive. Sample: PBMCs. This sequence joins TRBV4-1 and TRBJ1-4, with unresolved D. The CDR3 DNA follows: TGCGCCAGCAGCCAAGGCGGACTTCCTAATGAAAAACTGTTTTTT. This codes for CASSQGGLPNEKLFF.